This is a list of T cell receptor beta chains from one sample in a study of human T cells and chemical hapten exposure. One entry per CDR3 protein results from TCRdb running MiXCR on the RACE reads. Here the sample spans a few hundred thousand distinct CDR3 sequences, approximately 5.8% being singletons. The input for sequencing was whole blood, taken in connection with sensitization to the hapten diphenylcyclopropenone (DPC). These receptors were collected from a woman between 18 and 30 years old with alopecia areata. Some clones in this sample may be carry-over from other donors' samples. The CDR3 runs from the conserved cysteine through the conserved F or W.

cdr3_aa v_call
CATSEIPDRRTARSNRNTIYF TRBV24-1
CSVGDSDIQYF TRBV29-1
CASSRGLRTGDSYGYTF TRBV6-6
CASSQDKVLNTEAFF TRBV4-3
CASEGTATYMSYTF TRBV5-5
CASSRIAGDLYEQYF TRBV14
CASSFLGTGAGETQYF TRBV5-8
CASMGSPPNEKLFF TRBV2
CSARGPDLNIQYF TRBV20-1
CASGRGSNTDTQYF TRBV2
CASRRTGREKLFF TRBV7-2
CASSFGGLKYSPLHF TRBV28
CASSQGATGVNQPQHF TRBV4-1
CANSRQDGSPLHF TRBV7-2
CASSPNPSGNVNEQFF TRBV4-3
CASSQDPSIDTQYF TRBV6-6
CASGGRINTGELFF TRBV6-1
CASSQVAGGVADTQYF TRBV3-1
CAISESARDTEAFF TRBV10-3
CASSPWEDNSPLHF TRBV7-9
CASSHRVGDTQYF TRBV13
CASSQESGVGANVLTF TRBV4-3
CSVVFRADTQYF TRBV29-1
CASSHPAGQGANRANF TRBV6-2/TRBV6-3
CSASGELYNEQFF TRBV20-1
CASSYGTGAFSYSPLHF TRBV12-3/TRBV12-4
CASSLGQITEKLFF TRBV7-2
CASSPYQGGGYTF TRBV6-5
CASSYPPGSSRSPLHF TRBV6-2/TRBV6-3
CASSSTGRELFF TRBV12-3/TRBV12-4
CASSLDGQDTDTQYF TRBV7-9
CASTYTGHSYEQYF TRBV28
CASSERQGGTEAFF TRBV2
CASRGVGANTRADTQYF TRBV25-1
CSVDVQGIMNTEAFF TRBV29-1
CAGASGANVLTF TRBV6-1
CASSTGGWDTQYF TRBV11-2
CASQTRGRGYGYTF TRBV6-5